The 9 T cell receptor beta chains reported below all come from one sample, sequenced in a study of Ad26.COV2.S vaccination and SARS-CoV-2 variants. Treatment described: 15 to 20 received Ad26.COV2.S at low or high dose, single or two shots; a few received placebo; per-sample allocation not given. Day 63 after the first injection of vaccine or placebo was the sampling time. Some clones are missing from TCRdb's copy, which holds only in-frame ones; the method was immunoSEQ multiplex PCR. The sample consists of approximately 450,000 clones, around nine tenths of them appearing once. The source material was peripheral blood, sampled in a trial of Ad26.COV2.S vaccine versus placebo. These TCRs come from a person between 18 and 60 years old who received the Ad26.COV2.S COVID-19 vaccine or a placebo.

The genes are TRBV29-1 and TRBJ1-2; D is undetermined. Trimming stripped 4 bases from V and 0 bases from J, with 9 bases between. The CDR3 covers 13 residues. The germline CDR1 and CDR2 sequences are SQVTM and ANQGSEA. CDR3 coding DNA: TGCAGCGTTGTAAGCAGACCTAACTATGGCTACACCTTC. It is translated as CSVVSRPNYGYTF.

The rearrangement links TRBV7-9 to TRBJ2-7, with 9 nucleotides matching TRBD1. V dropped 5 bases and J dropped 5; count of bases not matched to a gene: 10. CDR1 and CDR2 (germline): SEHNR, FQNEAQ (reference sequence). CDR3 length: 15 amino acids. In DNA form, the CDR3 reads TGTGCCAGCAGCCCCGCCGGGACAGGGTACAACGAGCAGTACTTC. Encoded protein: CASSPAGTGYNEQYF.

In this sample, this clone turned up once. CDR3: CATSPGPSYEQYF. The CDR3 nucleotides are TGTGCCACTTCGCCGGGCCCCTCCTACGAGCAGTACTTC. The J gene is TRBJ2-7, the V gene TRBV19; D gene uncertain. Germline V gives CDR1 LNHDA, CDR2 SQIVND (reference sequence). The V gene lost 10 bases and the J gene lost 0 bases, with 13 bases spanning the gap. The CDR3 loop spans 13 amino acids.

This clone was observed a handful of times. The gene calls are TRBV7-8 and TRBJ2-3; D is unresolved. Germline lookup yields CDR1 SGHVS and CDR2 FQNEAQ. CDR3 size: 12 residues. The germline V and J ends were trimmed by 3 bases and 9 bases, with 10 bases remaining between them. In DNA, the CDR3 is TGTGCCAGCAGCTTCGGCTACGACACGCAGTATTTT. Encoded protein: CASSFGYDTQYF. Looking up the rest from reference TRBV7-8 and TRBJ2-3 gives the full variable domain: GAGVSQSPRYKVAKRGQDVALRCDPISGHVSLFWYQQALGQGPEFLTYFQNEAQLDKSGLPSDRFFAERPEGSVSTLKIQRTQQEDSAVYLCASSFGYDTQYFGPGTRLTVL.

Remarks on this clone: A much larger clone sits a single nucleotide away, making a read error possible. Within the sample, other DNA sequences also encode this same CDR3. This chain links TRBV25-1 with TRBJ1-6; 7 bases match TRBD1. CDR3 length: 14 amino acids. Germline V lookup: CDR1 MGHDK, CDR2 SYGVNS. V was clipped by 4 bases and J by 7 bases; unmatched bases: 4. CDR3 sequence (DNA): TGTGCCAGCAGTGGGGACAGCAAGAATTCACCCCTCCACTTT. This translates into CASSGDSKNSPLHF.

In this sample, this clone turned up once. This chain connects TRBV28 to TRBJ2-7; 8 bases map to TRBD1. The CDR3 is made up of 15 amino acids. V gave up 3 bases and J gave up 4 bases; unmatched junction bases: 8. The germline gives CDR1 MDHEN, CDR2 SYDVKM. This chain's CDR3 is CASSLTTGTGYEQYF. The DNA of the CDR3 is TGTGCCAGCAGTTTGACCACCGGGACAGGATACGAGCAGTACTTC.

This chain joins TRBV7-2 and TRBJ2-1, with D unclear. The V gene lost 4 bases and the J gene lost 0 bases, with 10 bases spanning the gap. Per germline, CDR1 SGHTA and CDR2 FQGNSA. There are 15 residues in the CDR3. CDR3 nucleotide sequence: TGTGCCAGCAGCTCCACAGCGAGCTCCTACAATGAGCAGTTCTTC. It specifies CASSSTASSYNEQFF.

This chain links TRBV19 with TRBJ2-1; D is perhaps TRBD1 or TRBD2 (6 bases each). Trimming stripped 8 bases from V and 9 bases from J, with 11 bases between. This CDR3 is 11 amino acids long. Germline loops: CDR1 LNHDA, CDR2 SQIVND (reference sequence). The CDR3 DNA is TGTGCCAGTGGTGGGGGGCTTGAGCAGTTCTTC. This encodes CASGGGLEQFF.

The J gene is TRBJ2-1, the V gene TRBV9; D is unclear. The CDR3 is 15 residues long. V dropped 0 bases and J dropped 10 bases, with 17 bases sitting between them. Germline V CDR1 and CDR2: SGDLS, YYNGEE. CDR3 in amino acids: CASSVATSLPNEQFF. CDR3 DNA: TGTGCCAGCAGCGTAGCTACATCACTACCCAACGAGCAGTTCTTC.